Following are 9 T cell receptor beta chains from one sample sequenced in a study of blood T cells in healthy people across ages. PCR was performed a second time for roughly 7 to 12 cycles using a sample-barcoded 5' primer and a J-beta primer mix. In TCRdb, the 5' RACE reads were re-called with MiXCR into one record per CDR3 protein. Of 1.5 million to 2 million distinct CDR3 sequences listed, 49% are singletons. Input material: blood. The receptors originated from a woman between 40 and 50 years old in good health.

Many counts were recorded for this clonotype. This chain's CDR3 is CATSDFSSAWGGNEQFF. CDR3 nucleotides: TGTGCCACCAGTGATTTCTCCTCGGCGTGGGGGGGCAATGAGCAGTTCTTC. The chain joins TRBV24-1 to TRBJ2-1, with 7 bases aligning to TRBD2. The CDR3 length is 17 residues. The germline CDR1 and CDR2 sequences are KGHDR and SFDVKD. The trim removed 1 base at V and 6 bases at J, leaving 11 bases unmatched.

V usage is TRBV4-2 and J usage is TRBJ2-7; the D gene is possibly TRBD2 (6 bases). This CDR3 comprises 17 residues. CDR1 is LGHNA and CDR2 is YNFKEQ in the germline V gene. V lost 1 base to trimming and J lost 2 bases, with 18 bases between them. The CDR3 nucleotides read TGTGCCAGCAGCCAAGCCGGGGCGGGCGGGGCAACCTACGAGCAGTACTTC. The encoded protein is CASSQAGAGGATYEQYF.

The rearrangement links TRBV20-1 to TRBJ2-7, with D possibly called TRBD1 or TRBD2 (5 bases each). CDR1 is DFQATT and CDR2 is SNEGSKA in the germline V gene (reference sequence). The germline V and J ends were trimmed by 6 bases and 1 base, with 22 bases remaining between them. CDR3 length: 16 amino acids. CDR3 sequence (DNA): TGCAGTGCCACCCCCGGGGTCCGGGGCTATTCCTACGAGCAGTACTTC. Its translation is CSATPGVRGYSYEQYF.

This clonotype came up a few times. The chain joins TRBV5-1 to TRBJ2-1; 10 nucleotides match TRBD2. Germline loops: CDR1 SGHRS, CDR2 YFSETQ. The CDR3 extends over 16 amino acids. Trimming removed 2 bases from V and 4 bases from J; junction bases left unmatched: 6. This chain's CDR3 is CASSFVAGGLYNEQFF. CDR3 DNA sequence: TGCGCCAGCAGCTTCGTAGCGGGGGGACTATACAATGAGCAGTTCTTC.

The CDR3 nucleotides read TGCAGTGCTAGACAAGGAATGGGCGGATCCCAGACTGAAGCTTTCTTT. Its protein is CSARQGMGGSQTEAFF. V is TRBV20-1 and J is TRBJ1-1; no clear D. V shed 2 bases and J shed 5 bases, with 21 bases lying between them. The germline V gene encodes CDR1 DFQATT and CDR2 SNEGSKA (reference sequence). This CDR3 contains 16 residues.

This clonotype was counted once. V usage is TRBV6-6 and J usage is TRBJ2-3; tentative D call: TRBD2 (5 bases). V was cut by 11 bases and J by 5 bases, with 17 bases left in between. This CDR3 is 13 amino acids long. CDR1 and CDR2 from the germline V gene are MNHNY and SVGAGI (reference sequence). The CDR3 region is CAGMAGNRDTQYF. Here the CDR3 DNA reads TGTGCCGGCATGGCGGGTAATAGAGATACGCAGTATTTT.

This clonotype was counted only a few times. The gene calls are TRBV29-1 and TRBJ2-1, with D unclear. The CDR3 has 12 amino acids. Trimming left V 5 bases short and J 2 bases short, with 7 bases between. Per the germline V gene, CDR1 is SQVTM and CDR2 is ANQGSEA. In DNA, the CDR3 is TGCAGCGTTCGCAAGCCCTACAATGAGCAGTTCTTC. This gives the protein CSVRKPYNEQFF.

The V gene is TRBV5-1, the J gene TRBJ1-2, with 8 positions matching TRBD1. Germline trimming cut 5 bases from V and 4 bases from J; bases unmatched to any gene: 7. The CDR3 is 14 residues long. Per the germline V gene, CDR1 is SGHRS and CDR2 is YFSETQ. This CDR3 reads CASRPPTGAYGYTF. The DNA for the CDR3 is TGCGCCAGCAGACCGCCGACAGGGGCCTATGGCTACACCTTC.

The chain carries TRBV20-1 and TRBJ2-1; TRBD1 aligns across 7 bases. The CDR3 spans 13 residues. The V gene's germline CDR1 is DFQATT and CDR2 SNEGSKA (reference sequence). Trimming took 4 bases from V and 5 from J; bases not matched to a gene: 5. The CDR3 DNA reads as TGCAGTGCTAAAGGACAGGTCAACAATGAGCAGTTCTTC. It specifies CSAKGQVNNEQFF.